Presented here are 12 T cell receptor beta chains from one specimen sequenced in a study of CD8+CD57+ T cells in acquired aplastic anemia. Previously, flow cytometry had revealed CD8+CD57+ cell expansion in the patients chosen for sequencing. Template material for TCR beta VDJ and CDR3 profiling consisted of genomic DNA. Each CDR3 protein is one row after TCRdb ran MiXCR on the reads. The sample lists 150,000 to 200,000 distinct CDR3 sequences, roughly 50% occurring once. The sequenced material came from sorted CD4+, CD8+, or CD8+CD57+ T cells (not recorded which) from PBMCs. These receptors came from a human donor with aplastic anemia.

In this sample, this clonotype turned up once. Since no conserved phenylalanine or tryptophan closes the CDR3, a read error is the likely cause. V is TRBV5-1 and J is TRBJ1-2; D remains ambiguous. V gave up 1 base and J gave up 4 bases, with 8 bases separating them. The germline CDR1 and CDR2 sequences are SGHRS and YFSETQ. The CDR3 has 13 residues. This chain's CDR3 is CASSLRPSYGYTL. CDR3 DNA sequence: TGCGCCAGCAGCTTGAGACCTTCCTATGGCTACACCCTC.

This clonotype occurred many times. The J gene is TRBJ1-5, the V gene TRBV7-2, with D tentatively TRBD1 (6 bases). V lost 1 base to trimming and J lost 2 bases, with 9 bases between them. The CDR3 consists of 15 residues. The V gene's germline CDR1 is SGHTA and CDR2 FQGNSA. The CDR3 here is CASSLGQVGNQPQHF. The CDR3 nucleotides are TGTGCCAGCAGCTTAGGACAGGTGGGCAATCAGCCCCAGCATTTT.

The table lists this clonotype with many counts. The rearrangement joins TRBV7-6 to TRBJ2-3, with D perhaps matching TRBD2 (5 bases). With 5 bases removed from V and 1 base from J, the gap between germline ends came to 13 bases. CDR1 is SGHVS, CDR2 FNYEAQ, per germline. The CDR3 is 15 amino acids. CDR3 sequence (DNA): TGTGCCAGCAGCCCCCTGGTTAGCGGCACAGATACGCAGTATTTT. Residues: CASSPLVSGTDTQYF. Combining the CDR3 with reference TRBV7-6 and TRBJ2-3 gives the whole variable domain GAGVSQSPRYKVTKRGQDVALRCDPISGHVSLYWYRQALGQGPEFLTYFNYEAQQDKSGLPNDRFSAERPEGSISTLTIQRTEQRDSAMYRCASSPLVSGTDTQYFGPGTRLTVL.

This clonotype was observed at least ten times. The gene calls are TRBV4-1 and TRBJ1-2, with D hard to call. Germline CDR1 is MGHRA and CDR2 is YSYEKL. Trimming took 0 bases from V and 0 from J, leaving 8 bases between them. This CDR3 is 15 amino acids long. This CDR3 is CASSQDSTANYGYTF. DNA for the CDR3: TGCGCCAGCAGCCAAGATTCCACAGCTAACTATGGCTACACCTTC.

This clonotype showed up many times. V usage is TRBV7-9 and J usage is TRBJ2-2; D is perhaps TRBD2 (6 bases). The CDR3 runs to 14 residues. With 5 bases removed from V and 5 bases from J, the gap between germline ends came to 12 bases. The germline V gene has CDR1 SEHNR and CDR2 FQNEAQ (reference sequence). CDR3 amino acids: CASSPGLKTGELFF. In DNA form, the CDR3 reads TGTGCCAGCAGCCCGGGACTTAAAACCGGGGAGCTGTTTTTT.

This clonotype was detected ten times or more. This chain uses TRBV20-1 with TRBJ2-2, with a tentative D call TRBD2 (5 bases). There are 14 residues in the CDR3. Per germline, CDR1 DFQATT and CDR2 SNEGSKA (reference sequence). V was clipped by 3 bases and J by 2 bases, with 10 bases between them. The CDR3 loop reads CSASGLLNTGELFF. CDR3 nucleotides: TGCAGTGCTAGCGGACTCTTAAACACCGGGGAGCTGTTTTTT.

Many counts were recorded for this clonotype. The chain has TRBV12-3 or TRBV12-4 and TRBJ1-6; maybe TRBD1 (5 bases). The CDR3 length is 13 residues. With 5 bases removed from V and 11 bases from J, the gap between germline ends came to 13 bases. The CDR3 sequence: CASSKGSQAPLHF. DNA for the CDR3: TGTGCCAGCAGTAAGGGGTCCCAGGCACCCCTCCACTTT.

The V call is TRBV20-1, the J call TRBJ2-7; 7 bases align to TRBD2. Trimming at V came to 1 base and at J to 5 bases, leaving 8 bases not matched to a gene. Germline V lookup: CDR1 DFQATT, CDR2 SNEGSKA (reference sequence). This CDR3 region has 14 residues. DNA for the CDR3: TGCAGTGCTAGAGCAGGGCGGGAGCTCCACGAGCAGTACTTC. It codes for CSARAGRELHEQYF.

With respect to this clonotype: Since a much larger clone is just one base distant, this may be a read error. The rearrangement uses TRBV9 and TRBJ1-3, with a tentative D call TRBD1 (6 bases). Germline V gene lookup returns CDR1 SGDLS and CDR2 YYNGEE. The CDR3 spans 15 residues. In DNA, the CDR3 is TGTGCCGGCAGCGAGGGGGTTAGCTCTGGAAACACCATATATTTT. Residues: CAGSEGVSSGNTIYF.

Details on this clonotype: Given a much more abundant clone one base away, this may be a read error. The V and J genes are TRBV6-1 and TRBJ2-2; the D gene is possibly TRBD2 (5 bases). V was pared by 7 bases and J by 4 bases, with 10 bases between. Germline V CDR1 and CDR2: MNHNS, SASEGT. CDR3 length: 13 residues. CDR3 residues: CASTRASTGELFF. The CDR3, as DNA: TGTGCCAGCACGAGGGCGAGCACCGGGGAGCTGTTTTTT.

This clonotype was observed many times. The chain carries TRBV5-1 and TRBJ1-2; 7 bases are a match to TRBD1. The V segment lost 0 bases and the J segment 4 bases; nucleotides outside the gene matches: 6. The germline V gene has CDR1 SGHRS and CDR2 YFSETQ. The CDR3 length is 15 residues. In nucleotides, the CDR3 is TGCGCCAGCAGCTTGGGACAGGGTTTGATCTATGGCTACACCTTC. It encodes CASSLGQGLIYGYTF.

This clonotype has just one count. The CDR3 nucleotides are TGCAGCCCTGAGGGGACAGGCGTCCAGGGGCAGTATTTT. Encoded protein: CSPEGTGVQGQYF. J is TRBJ2-3 and V is TRBV29-1, with TRBD1 matching over 8 bases. J lost 11 bases, V lost 8 bases, and 15 bases had no gene match. The CDR3 length is 13 residues. Germline V gene sequence: CDR1 SQVTM, CDR2 ANQGSEA.